The clone carrying this T cell receptor (beta chain) is categorized as medium-sized (0.01 to 0.1%). Its antigen is not identified. Trimming took 4 bases from V and 6 from J, leaving 12 bases between them. The CDR3 contains 13 residues. Amplification of TRBV12-4/TRBJ1-2 clonotypes used adaptor-ligated barcode primers. From the multiplex PCR reads, TCRdb called clonotypes with MiXCR, one entry per CDR3 protein. The table records some 2,400 distinct CDR3 sequences, 2.4% of them present only once. Treg sorting used a CD4+CD25+CD127-/low gate. Study-wide points: Tumor Treg TCRs overlapped most with tumor naive CD4+ cells. Tumor memory CD4+ T cell TCR gene usage was found to cluster with blood and lymph node memory CD4+ cells and with lymph node naive CD4+ cells. Roughly an eighth of tumor Treg sequences matched naive CD4+ cells.

The chain recombines TRBV12-3 or TRBV12-4 with TRBJ1-2, with unresolved D. Sequencing was performed on tumor-infiltrating Tregs sorted from the breast tumor. The sequence was obtained from a female donor with breast cancer. The CDR3 sequence is CASSWRMSDGYTF. The CDR3 bases are TGTGCCAGCAGTTGGAGAATGAGTGATGGCTACACCTTC.